The 27 T cell receptor beta chains listed next were all sequenced from one sample in a study of T-cell reconstitution after alpha-beta-depleted transplantation in children. A library of TCRbeta sequences, prepared with unique molecular identifiers, was generated. TCRdb redid the calling of the PCR reads with MiXCR, one entry per CDR3 protein. This sample has around 450,000 distinct CDR3 sequences; roughly 17% occur once, and the top ten carry approximately 29%. Sequenced material: PBMCs, mostly from graft donor cells, taken 360 days after TCRalphabeta/CD19-depleted stem cell transplant. The receptors derive from a boy less than two years old who had a stem cell transplant for Wiskott-Aldrich syndrome, so the T cells may come from the graft donor.

This chain joins TRBV7-6 and TRBJ1-6, with D unresolved. Germline lookup yields CDR1 SGHVS and CDR2 FNYEAQ. The CDR3 is made up of 16 amino acids. V lost 2 bases and J lost 0, with 8 bases in between. CDR3 coding DNA: TGTGCCAGCAGCTTACATCCGAGCTCCTATAATTCACCCCTCCACTTT. This codes for CASSLHPSSYNSPLHF.

The chain joins TRBV5-6 to TRBJ1-2; no firm D call. V lost 0 bases and J lost 5, with 8 bases in between. CDR1 SGHDT and CDR2 YYEEEE come from the germline V gene. This CDR3 has 13 residues. The chain's CDR3 is CASSLAELYGYTF. DNA of the CDR3: TGTGCCAGCAGCTTGGCAGAGTTATATGGCTACACCTTC.

This chain uses TRBV5-1 with TRBJ2-2; TRBD1 might be the D (5 bases). The CDR3 spans 17 residues. Germline V gene data show CDR1 as SGHRS and CDR2 as YFSETQ. V was trimmed by 4 bases and J by 0 bases, leaving 16 bases between them. CDR3 coding DNA: TGCGCCAGCAGCCCCGGAGCAGGGCCGGCGAACACCGGGGAGCTGTTTTTT. Its protein is CASSPGAGPANTGELFF.

This chain connects TRBV10-2 to TRBJ2-7; TRBD2 aligns across 7 bases. This CDR3 has 16 amino acids. The V and J ends lost 7 bases and 4 bases, in that order; junction bases with no gene match: 16. Looked up from germline, CDR1 is WSHSY and CDR2 is SAAADI. The CDR3 reads CASNPRYEREGYEQYF. For the CDR3, the DNA is TGCGCCAGCAACCCGAGATATGAGCGGGAAGGATACGAGCAGTACTTC.

This clonotype was picked up a small number of times. The genes are TRBV28 and TRBJ2-1; no firm D call. The CDR3 has 15 amino acids. In germline, CDR1 is MDHEN, CDR2 SYDVKM. The germline V and J ends were trimmed by 6 bases and 0 bases, with 12 bases remaining between them. CDR3 in amino acids: CASSRYQSSYNEQFF. CDR3 nucleotide sequence: TGTGCCAGCAGCCGGTATCAGAGCTCCTACAATGAGCAGTTCTTC.

CDR3 amino acids: CSVGALAGGSYNEQFF. The CDR3, as DNA: TGCAGCGTTGGGGCACTAGCGGGAGGCTCCTACAATGAGCAGTTCTTC. This chain uses TRBV29-1 with TRBJ2-1, with 12 bases identical to TRBD2. Germline trimming cut 4 bases from V and 0 bases from J; bases unmatched to any gene: 4. This CDR3 is 16 amino acids long. The germline V gene has CDR1 SQVTM and CDR2 ANQGSEA.

This clonotype was detected only a few times. This chain links TRBV18 with TRBJ2-1, with a weak D call TRBD2 (6 bases). V lost 6 bases and J lost 0, with 12 bases in between. This CDR3 contains 15 residues. Germline V lookup: CDR1 KGHSH, CDR2 LQKENI. The CDR3 nucleotides are TGTGCCAGCTCTCGCCTAGCGCTCTCCTACAATGAGCAGTTCTTC. Its protein product is CASSRLALSYNEQFF.

This clonotype came up a few times. The chain links TRBV5-8 to TRBJ2-2; 7 bases agree with TRBD2. CDR3 length: 17 amino acids. Germline CDR1 and CDR2: SGHTS and YDEGEE. V shed 2 bases, J shed 0 bases, and the junction held 7 bases outside the gene matches. The CDR3 here is CASSFGVAGPNTGELFF. CDR3 DNA sequence: TGTGCCAGCAGCTTCGGTGTAGCGGGCCCGAACACCGGGGAGCTGTTTTTT.

Worth noting for this clonotype: A read error may account for a junction end that differs from germline. The J gene is TRBJ1-4, the V gene TRBV20-1; 8 nucleotides line up with TRBD1. The CDR3 spans 15 residues. The germline V gene encodes CDR1 DFQATT and CDR2 SNEGSKA (reference sequence). CDR3 in amino acids: CSARRVRGPGEKLVF. The DNA for the CDR3 is TGCAGTGCTAGAAGGGTCAGGGGGCCGGGCGAAAAACTGGTTTTT.

This rearrangement joins TRBV20-1 to TRBJ2-7; 7 bases are shared with TRBD1. CDR1 is DFQATT, CDR2 SNEGSKA, per germline (reference sequence). The CDR3 is made up of 14 amino acids. V dropped 2 bases and J dropped 1; count of bases not matched to a gene: 5. The CDR3 DNA follows: TGCAGTGCTAGACCCTACAGGGGATCCTACGAGCAGTACTTC. It codes for CSARPYRGSYEQYF.

This clonotype was picked up a small number of times. The V gene is TRBV12-3 or TRBV12-4, the J gene TRBJ2-5; TRBD1 matches 7 bases. CDR3 length equals 14 residues. With 5 bases clipped from V and 2 bases from J, the junction kept 5 bases outside the gene matches. The CDR3 sequence is CASSARQGQETQYF. CDR3 nucleotides: TGTGCCAGCAGTGCCCGACAGGGACAAGAGACCCAGTACTTC.

In its sample, this clonotype was seen a few times. The chain links TRBV4-2 to TRBJ2-2; either TRBD1 or TRBD2 may supply D (5 bases each). The CDR3 is made up of 15 amino acids. With 2 bases removed from V and 2 bases from J, the gap between germline ends came to 9 bases. Germline CDR1 reads LGHNA; CDR2 reads YNFKEQ. This CDR3 is CASSQRDGNTGELFF. Written as DNA, the CDR3 is TGTGCCAGCAGCCAACGGGACGGCAACACCGGGGAGCTGTTTTTT.

The chain uses TRBV5-4 and TRBJ2-1; perhaps TRBD1 as D (5 bases). The CDR3 is 14 amino acids. V shed 0 bases and J shed 8 bases, with 12 bases lying between them. CDR1 SGHNT and CDR2 YYREEE come from the germline V gene (reference sequence). DNA for the CDR3: TGTGCCAGCAGCTTGGAGGGGCCAAGAGATGAGCAGTTCTTC. Its protein product is CASSLEGPRDEQFF. Using reference TRBV5-4 and TRBJ2-1 for the parts outside the CDR3, the full variable domain is ETGVTQSPTHLIKTRGQQVTLRCSSQSGHNTVSWYQQALGQGPQFIFQYYREEENGRGNFPPRFSGLQFPNYSSELNVNALELDDSALYLCASSLEGPRDEQFFGPGTRLTVL.

The gene calls are TRBV10-3 and TRBJ2-1, with D maybe TRBD2 (6 bases). Between the trimmed V and J ends, which lost 0 bases and 2 bases, there was a span of 11 bases. The germline V gene encodes CDR1 ENHRY and CDR2 SYGVKD. The CDR3 has 16 amino acids. The CDR3 sequence: CAISESKGGTYNEQFF. The CDR3 DNA is TGTGCCATCAGTGAGTCGAAGGGCGGGACCTACAATGAGCAGTTCTTC.

This clonotype was seen more than once but under ten times. The V gene is TRBV20-1, the J gene TRBJ2-7; 8 bases fit TRBD2. CDR3 length: 13 residues. V dropped 4 bases and J dropped 8; count of bases not matched to a gene: 10. Germline assignment: CDR1 DFQATT and CDR2 SNEGSKA (reference sequence). The CDR3 sequence is CSAKSGLVIQQYF. The CDR3 DNA follows: TGCAGTGCTAAATCGGGACTAGTGATACAGCAGTACTTC.

This clonotype was recorded a few times. The chain couples TRBV29-1 to TRBJ2-5; the D is unclear. CDR1 and CDR2 (germline): SQVTM, ANQGSEA. V was trimmed by 6 bases and J by 5 bases, leaving 13 bases between them. The CDR3 is 12 residues long. CDR3 amino acids: CSVYVLIETQYF. The CDR3 nucleotides are TGCAGCGTCTACGTTTTGATTGAGACCCAGTACTTC.

Only a few counts were recorded for this clonotype. The chain uses TRBV12-3 or TRBV12-4 and TRBJ2-7, with 8 bases fitting TRBD1. Trimming cost V 6 bases and J 0 bases; bases outside gene matches: 7. There are 15 residues in the CDR3. The CDR3 reads CASSPRTGSSYEQYF. CDR3 DNA sequence: TGTGCCAGCAGCCCCAGGACAGGGAGCTCCTACGAGCAGTACTTC.

CDR3 protein: CASSLKGGHTDTQYF. In DNA, the CDR3 is TGTGCCAGCAGCTTAAAGGGGGGGCACACAGATACGCAGTATTTT. The chain has TRBV11-2 and TRBJ2-3, with D perhaps matching TRBD2 (7 bases). The V and J ends lost 2 bases and 2 bases respectively, with 11 bases between them. The CDR3 runs 15 residues. Germline V CDR1 and CDR2: SGHAT, FQNNGV.

This clonotype was counted ten times or more. This CDR3 reads CSADRAANTGELFF. The CDR3 region has the DNA TGCAGTGCTGATAGAGCAGCGAACACCGGGGAGCTGTTTTTT. The chain couples TRBV20-1 to TRBJ2-2; D gene ambiguous. Between the trimmed V and J ends, which lost 5 bases and 0 bases, there was a span of 10 bases. In germline, CDR1 is DFQATT, CDR2 SNEGSKA (reference sequence). This CDR3 contains 14 residues.

This clonotype occurred a few times. The chain recombines TRBV21-1 with TRBJ2-3; TRBD1 reflects the table's D call only, with no check against the DNA. TRBV21-1 is classified as a pseudogene. CDR3 length equals 14 residues. CDR3 coding DNA: TGTGCCAGCAGCAAAAGGGGTAGCCCAGATACGCAGTATTTT. This translates into CASSKRGSPDTQYF.

The rearrangement links TRBV27 to TRBJ2-7; TRBD2 matches 10 bases. V shed 3 bases, J shed 5 bases, and the junction held 4 bases outside the gene matches. The CDR3 sequence is 14 residues long. The germline V gene has CDR1 MNHEY and CDR2 SMNVEV (reference sequence). The CDR3 here is CASSFGLAGDEQYF. The CDR3 DNA is TGTGCCAGCAGTTTTGGCCTAGCGGGGGACGAGCAGTACTTC.

This clonotype came up a few times. The J gene is TRBJ2-1, the V gene TRBV5-1; a possible D gene is TRBD1 (6 bases). CDR3 length: 14 amino acids. Germline values: CDR1 SGHRS, CDR2 YFSETQ. Between the trimmed V and J ends, which lost 1 base and 5 bases, there was a span of 10 bases. CDR3 loop: CASSLFHRDNEQFF. The CDR3 nucleotides read TGCGCCAGCAGCTTGTTCCACAGGGACAATGAGCAGTTCTTC.

The chain has TRBV20-1 and TRBJ2-1; D gene unclear. Germline V gene data show CDR1 as DFQATT and CDR2 as SNEGSKA (reference sequence). V lost 6 bases, J lost 1 base, and 16 bases lay in between. CDR3 size: 15 residues. The DNA of the CDR3 is TGCAGTGCGTATCCCAACAGACGGTCCTACAATGAGCAGTTCTTC. This gives the protein CSAYPNRRSYNEQFF.

There are a few counts of this clonotype. The junction differs from germline at one of its ends, possibly a read error. V usage is TRBV12-3 or TRBV12-4 and J usage is TRBJ1-2; a possible D gene is TRBD1 (5 bases). The CDR3 is 16 amino acids. CDR3 DNA: TGTGCCAGCAGCCGTCGCACAGGATCCCTCCACTATCGCTACACCTTC. It codes for CASSRRTGSLHYRYTF.

The sample holds a few counts of this clonotype. The CDR3 DNA reads TGTGCCAGCAGCAGCGCGGGGACAAATGAAAAACTGTTTTTT. Encoded protein: CASSSAGTNEKLFF. The chain recombines TRBV12-3 or TRBV12-4 with TRBJ1-4; possible D gene TRBD1, 6 bases. The germline V and J ends were trimmed by 6 bases and 5 bases, with 13 bases remaining between them. The CDR3 runs to 14 residues.

This clonotype was seen a handful of times. The V and J genes are TRBV3-1 and TRBJ2-1; TRBD2 matches 10 bases. Unmatched junction bases numbered 4, after V lost 4 bases and J lost 1 base. Germline values: CDR1 LGHDT, CDR2 YNNKEL (reference sequence). This CDR3 is built from 16 residues. CDR3 sequence reads: CASSLRAGGSYNEQFF. In nucleotides, the CDR3 is TGTGCCAGCAGCCTTCGAGCGGGGGGGTCCTACAATGAGCAGTTCTTC.

The V and J genes are TRBV12-3 or TRBV12-4 and TRBJ2-7; weak D call: TRBD2 (6 bases). The germline V and J ends were trimmed by 4 bases and 5 bases, with 15 bases remaining between them. This CDR3 is built from 14 residues. The CDR3 here is CASSSSLSGHEQYF. The CDR3 DNA is TGTGCCAGCAGTTCATCCCTTAGCGGCCACGAGCAGTACTTC.